This TCR beta chain is drawn from a study of lymphopenia after photon versus proton radiotherapy. General study results and limits: Larger post-nadir TCR diversity loss correlated inversely with survival in deceased patients. Better survival with proton therapy was suggested as possible, not demonstrated. After lymphocyte nadir, photon-treated repertoires showed oligoclonal expansion, especially CD8+ Temra. Under photons, naive T cells and diversity fell while effector/memory populations rose.

The length of the CDR3 is 14 residues. CDR1 and CDR2 (germline): LNHDA, SQIVND (reference sequence). The junction had 9 bases not matched to a gene; V was cut back by 6 bases and J by 6 bases. Concerning this clone itself: Its antigen is unidentified.

Some clones are missing from TCRdb's copy, which holds only in-frame ones; the method was immunoSEQ multiplex PCR. The table has some 42,000 clones, approximately 80% seen once. This material consisted of peripheral blood, taken from a patient treated with proton-based radiotherapy. The rearrangement uses TRBV19 and TRBJ2-7; 9 bases are shared with TRBD1. This TCR derives from a woman between 65 and 79 years old with pancreatic cancer. CDR3 region: CASRETGTGTEQYF. The CDR3, as DNA: TGTGCCAGTAGAGAAACCGGGACAGGGACCGAGCAGTACTTC.